What follows is one T cell receptor (beta chain) and its context. Its antigen is not identified. The data were taken from a study of T cell repertoires in cytomegalovirus infection. Study background: An indication of both CMV infection and matching HLA type came from public TCR beta signatures.

Study findings and constraints: HLA-C-restricted CMV clonotypes gave the most frequent clonotype in two of eight donors.

Deletions cut 4 bases from V and 4 bases from J, with 15 bases between. The CDR3 has 15 amino acids. TCRdb analysed the reads with MiXCR anew, one entry per CDR3 protein. The sample has some 600,000 distinct CDR3 sequences; less than 25% are singletons. The chain carries TRBV12-3 or TRBV12-4 and TRBJ2-3; D gene uncertain. The sequencing sample was made of CD8+ T cells from PBMCs. The clonotype comes from a human donor in good health (CMV status not recorded). Some clones in this sample may be carry-over from other donors' samples. CDR3 sequence: CASSSRVLAADTQYF. In nucleotides, the CDR3 is TGTGCCAGCAGTTCTCGGGTGTTAGCCGCAGATACGCAGTATTTT.